This T cell receptor (beta chain) was obtained from a study of blood T cell repertoires in COVID-19 (dated by TCRdb to the early 2020s). A note on the overall study: Samples covering the acute and convalescent phases of COVID-19 were provided by collaborators in the United States, Italy and Spain. The material from the prospective study consisted of cDNA or gDNA derived from T cells, B-cell-depleted T cells, or PBMCs. The samples were drawn from two sources: the first 160 participants of the ongoing ImmuneRACE study, and 1,200 or so subjects contributed by 6 global collaborators. The repertoires were released in a freely available public database meant as a resource for research on the immune response to SARS-CoV-2. HLA class I and class II types, where available, came from metadata supplied by the sample provider rather than from assay-based typing. A de-identified subject ID, COVID-19 status, age in years and sex were almost always included in the sample metadata. Deeply sampled blood TCRbeta repertoires from subjects exposed to, actively infected with, or recovered from COVID-19 were included in the dataset.

Enrolling through a virtual design, the prospective study's participants ranged in age from roughly 18 to 95 years and lived across approximately 25 United States geographic areas. To assign participants to cohorts, the prospective study relied on clinical history that participants themselves reported in a screening survey and a study questionnaire. ImmuneRACE Cohort 3 recovered participants were defined by two consecutive negative NP/OP PCR tests, healthcare professional clearance, or symptom resolution. Mobile phlebotomists in the prospective study collected whole blood, serum and a nasopharyngeal or oropharyngeal swab from every participant. Participants in the prospective study had the option to provide additional blood draws and questionnaires over a roughly two-month period. Blood samples from the prospective study were shipped frozen or at room temperature prior to DNA extraction. The paper's findings and limits, for the study overall: The quantity of clinical and demographic metadata differed by source and by participant and was supplied without curation.

TCRbeta CDR3 regions were amplified from genomic DNA using the immunoSEQ Assay, a bias-controlled multiplex PCR. The original methods were these. The number of nucleated cells in each sample was estimated by amplification of reference gene primers within the assay. To quantify the absolute abundance of each unique TCRbeta CDR3 rearrangement, sequence reads were collapsed and filtered. Productive Simpson clonality was computed per sample as the square root of Simpson's diversity index over productive rearrangements. Drawn from immuneACCESS, this table holds only the in-frame rearrangements with V and J called that TCRdb kept. Clones are partly lost; checked studies trace under half to an unresolved V gene and leave the rest unexplained. Clone size and V and J calls were adopted from that table, with D and trimming inferred from the DNA. This sample lists roughly 190,000 clones; 84% were detected once. Under 4% of the sample goes to the ten largest clones.

This clone was seen a handful of times. Its cognate antigen has yet to be identified. Nothing much larger sits one base from this clone, and base qualities are not available. The sequence derives from a woman in her twenties or thirties who had recovered from COVID-19. Material: PBMCs or T cells enriched from blood (not recorded which).

The CDR3 reads as follows: CASSLGGGRFNEQFF. The nucleotide sequence is given as TGTGCCAGCAGTTTGGGGGGAGGGCGGTTCAATGAGCAGTTCTTC. Rearrangement joined TRBV27 to TRBJ2-1, with 7 junctional bases fitting TRBD2. From V the trimming removes 3 bases and from J it removes 6 bases, while the gene matches leave 8 bases of the junction unaccounted for. The CDR3 runs 15 residues from the cysteine to the phenylalanine. Only CDR3 DNA remains: 45 bases, in frame from the first base. CDR1 and CDR2, looked up from the germline V gene (reference sequence), are MNHEY and SMNVEV.